Below, 16 T cell receptor beta chains from the same sample are listed, as sequenced in a study of OX40 agonist ivuxolimab in advanced cancers. The method was immunoSEQ multiplex PCR; TCRdb's version includes in-frame clones alone and lacks a portion of them. The sample yields tens of thousands of clones, around 89% seen once. The specimen comprised CD4+ or CD8+ T cells sorted from blood, sampled in a trial of the OX40 agonist ivuxolimab. Source of these receptors: an adult with an advanced solid tumor such as melanoma, head and neck, liver or kidney cancer.

This sequence joins TRBV6-4 and TRBJ1-2, with 7 bases that match TRBD1. This CDR3 spans 15 amino acids. The J segment lost 2 bases and the V segment lost 4 bases, leaving 7 bases of the junction unmatched. Germline lookup yields CDR1 MRHNA and CDR2 SNTAGT. In DNA form, the CDR3 reads TGTGCCAGCAGTGCGGGGCCGGGACAGAACTATGGCTACACCTTC. It codes for CASSAGPGQNYGYTF.

This sequence joins TRBV13 and TRBJ2-3; D gene ambiguous. This CDR3 has 13 residues. Trimming took 5 bases from V and 5 from J, leaving 11 bases between them. CDR1 PRHDT and CDR2 FYEKMQ come from the germline V gene (reference sequence). The CDR3 loop reads CASSPGWEDTQYF. DNA of the CDR3: TGTGCCAGCAGCCCGGGTTGGGAAGATACGCAGTATTTT.

This clone was seen a single time. The V and J genes are TRBV19 and TRBJ2-1, with a tentative D call TRBD2 (5 bases). Trimming stripped 6 bases from V and 3 bases from J, with 9 bases between. Germline V gene sequence: CDR1 LNHDA, CDR2 SQIVND (reference sequence). CDR3 length: 13 residues. The CDR3 nucleotides are TGTGCCAGTAGGCGGAGGCTCTACAATGAGCAGTTCTTC. Amino acid sequence: CASRRRLYNEQFF.

The chain carries TRBV19 and TRBJ2-7; D is unclear. Trimming took 9 bases from V and 3 from J, leaving 6 bases between them. Per germline, CDR1 LNHDA and CDR2 SQIVND (reference sequence). The CDR3 sequence is 10 residues long. CDR3 loop: CASGNYEQYF. The CDR3 DNA sequence: TGTGCCAGCGGTAACTACGAGCAGTACTTC.

A single count supports this clone. The chain links TRBV15 to TRBJ2-1, with D maybe TRBD2 (6 bases). The germline V gene has CDR1 LNHNV and CDR2 YYDKDF (reference sequence). CDR3 length: 21 amino acids. Between the trimmed V and J ends, which lost 4 bases and 5 bases, there was a span of 33 bases. The CDR3 bases are TGTGCCACCAGCAAACGCCGAAACCTAACGAGAGGTTCTAGCGAAAACAATGAGCAGTTCTTC. This codes for CATSKRRNLTRGSSENNEQFF.

The J gene is TRBJ2-1, the V gene TRBV19; 11 bases agree with TRBD2. Unmatched junction bases numbered 18, after V lost 4 bases and J lost 7 bases. Germline CDR1 reads LNHDA; CDR2 reads SQIVND (reference sequence). This CDR3 region has 19 residues. As DNA, the CDR3 is TGTGCCAGTAGTACCCGCCTCCGCCTGACTAGCGGGATTTCGAATGAGCAGTTCTTC. Protein sequence: CASSTRLRLTSGISNEQFF.

The rearrangement uses TRBV5-6 and TRBJ2-5, with D tentatively TRBD2 (5 bases). The V and J ends lost 2 bases and 3 bases respectively, with 8 bases between them. The germline CDR1 and CDR2 sequences are SGHDT and YYEEEE. The CDR3 runs to 13 residues. The chain's CDR3 is CASSFFGEETQYF. The CDR3 DNA reads TGTGCCAGCAGCTTCTTCGGGGAAGAGACCCAGTACTTC.

The chain combines TRBV4-1 with TRBJ2-3; the match to TRBD2 covers 7 bases. The CDR3 is 16 residues long. CDR1 MGHRA and CDR2 YSYEKL come from the germline V gene. Trimming took 2 bases from V and 3 from J; bases not matched to a gene: 8. CDR3 residues: CASSQTGLDRTDTQYF. The CDR3 DNA follows: TGCGCCAGCAGCCAAACTGGACTAGACCGAACAGATACGCAGTATTTT.

This clone has only one observation. DNA for the CDR3: TGTGCCTGGAGTCCCCCCGGACTAGCGGGCACAGATACGCAGTATTTT. It encodes CAWSPPGLAGTDTQYF. The chain is built from TRBV30 and TRBJ2-3, with 10 bases fitting TRBD2. V trimming: 2 bases; J trimming: 1 base; junction bases outside the gene matches: 6. This CDR3 has 16 residues. The germline CDR1 and CDR2 sequences are GTSNPN and SVGIG (reference sequence).

This sequence joins TRBV7-2 and TRBJ1-1; the D gene is possibly TRBD1 (6 bases). V lost 5 bases to trimming and J lost 0 bases, with 13 bases between them. Looked up from germline, CDR1 is SGHTA and CDR2 is FQGNSA. The length of the CDR3 is 15 residues. The CDR3, as DNA: TGTGCCAGCAGCCGGCAGGGGTCCATGAACACTGAAGCTTTCTTT. Protein product: CASSRQGSMNTEAFF.

The CDR3: CASTPGQGAGGYTF. Written as DNA, the CDR3 is TGCGCCAGCACCCCTGGACAGGGGGCGGGCGGCTACACCTTC. The chain carries TRBV5-1 and TRBJ1-2, with 11 nucleotides matching TRBD1. This CDR3 region has 14 residues. V lost 6 bases and J lost 8; bases outside the gene matches: 9. Per the germline V gene, CDR1 is SGHRS and CDR2 is YFSETQ.

The J gene is TRBJ2-7, the V gene TRBV7-9, with D unclear. CDR1 and CDR2 (germline): SEHNR, FQNEAQ (reference sequence). Trimming cost V 1 base and J 3 bases, with 4 bases left between them. This CDR3 is 12 amino acids long. For the CDR3, the DNA is TGTGCCAGCAGCTTAGGCTACTACGAGCAGTACTTC. Amino acids: CASSLGYYEQYF.

J is TRBJ2-2 and V is TRBV28, with a weak D call TRBD1 (6 bases). Germline V gene lookup returns CDR1 MDHEN and CDR2 SYDVKM. The CDR3 totals 13 residues. CDR3 sequence reads: CASHRAGTGELFF. In nucleotides, the CDR3 is TGTGCTTCGCACAGGGCGGGCACCGGGGAGCTGTTTTTT.

This sequence joins TRBV9 and TRBJ1-3; D is uncertain. Germline lookup yields CDR1 SGDLS and CDR2 YYNGEE. CDR3 size: 14 residues. Trimming left V 0 bases short and J 6 bases short, with 10 bases between. The DNA for the CDR3 is TGTGCCAGCAGCGTAGATCCGGGAGAAAACACCATATATTTT. The encoded protein is CASSVDPGENTIYF.

The chain joins TRBV5-1 to TRBJ2-7; D is unresolved. V gave up 4 bases and J gave up 3 bases, with 8 bases separating them. The CDR3 is 12 residues long. Germline lookup yields CDR1 SGHRS and CDR2 YFSETQ. CDR3: CASSPPGYEQYF. DNA for the CDR3: TGCGCCAGCAGCCCGCCCGGCTACGAGCAGTACTTC.

The CDR3 DNA reads TGTGCCAGCAGCTTCAACCAAGAGACCCAGTACTTC. Its translation is CASSFNQETQYF. V usage is TRBV7-6 and J usage is TRBJ2-5, with D unresolved. The CDR3 covers 12 residues. Per germline, CDR1 SGHVS and CDR2 FNYEAQ. V was pared by 3 bases and J by 0 bases, with 2 bases between.